One sample yielded the 22 T cell receptor beta chains listed below, sequenced in a study of shared clonotypes between healthy human individuals. Measured with immunoSEQ multiplex PCR; TCRdb has only the in-frame clones, and not every one. Among 2 million to 2.5 million clones, roughly 90% were seen once, and the ten largest hold around 0.38%. Sequencing was carried out using naive CD4+ T cells from PBMCs. Noted subset: CD45RA+ positively selected. All receptors derive from a man aged 18 to 35 in good health. Some clones in this sample may be carry-over from other donors' samples.

The chain is built from TRBV28 and TRBJ2-2; TRBD2 agrees at 12 bases. CDR3 length: 19 residues. V shed 5 bases, J shed 4 bases, and the junction held 14 bases outside the gene matches. Germline CDR1 is MDHEN and CDR2 is SYDVKM. CDR3 sequence reads: CASSHDRLAGVITTGELFF. CDR3 nucleotides: TGTGCCAGCAGTCATGATCGACTAGCGGGAGTGATAACCACCGGGGAGCTGTTTTTT.

The rearrangement joins TRBV7-9 to TRBJ2-7; no definite D call. CDR3 length equals 17 residues. The ends were cut back, 4 bases at V and 4 bases at J, with 23 bases in the middle. Germline CDR1 and CDR2: SEHNR and FQNEAQ (reference sequence). The CDR3 reads CASSSHRVLPAAYEQYF. Here the CDR3 DNA reads TGTGCCAGCAGCTCGCATAGGGTACTCCCGGCGGCGTACGAGCAGTACTTC.

J is TRBJ2-6 and V is TRBV30, with D hard to call. From germline, CDR1 is GTSNPN and CDR2 SVGIG (reference sequence). CDR3 length: 15 residues. The V end lost 3 bases, the J end lost 1 base, and 10 bases lay between the germline ends. This CDR3 is CAWRIYRSGANVLTF. DNA of the CDR3: TGTGCCTGGAGAATATACCGTTCTGGGGCCAACGTCCTGACTTTC.

Concerning this clone: This CDR3 is also generated by other DNA sequences in the sample. The chain has TRBV5-1 and TRBJ2-3, with D perhaps TRBD2 (5 bases). The germline V and J ends were trimmed by 0 bases and 3 bases, with 5 bases remaining between them. The germline V gene encodes CDR1 SGHRS and CDR2 YFSETQ. The CDR3 spans 13 residues. The CDR3 DNA is TGCGCCAGCAGCTTGGGGACTACAGATACGCAGTATTTT. It encodes CASSLGTTDTQYF.

The chain is built from TRBV7-2 and TRBJ1-5, with a tentative D call TRBD1 (6 bases). The germline V gene has CDR1 SGHTA and CDR2 FQGNSA. The ends were cut back, 1 base at V and 7 bases at J, with 14 bases in the middle. The CDR3 consists of 15 residues. This CDR3 is CASSLVGEGGQPQHF. CDR3 DNA: TGTGCCAGCAGCTTAGTAGGGGAAGGGGGGCAGCCCCAGCATTTT.

The chain has TRBV6-1 and TRBJ2-1, with D perhaps TRBD2 (6 bases). This CDR3 has 17 residues. V was shortened by 2 bases and J by 6 bases, with 20 bases between the two germline ends. Germline V gives CDR1 MNHNS, CDR2 SASEGT. The CDR3 nucleotides are TGTGCCAGCAGTGAACAACTCGCGATAGCGGCCGTCAATGAGCAGTTCTTC. Translating gives CASSEQLAIAAVNEQFF.

This clone was seen only once. The chain links TRBV28 to TRBJ1-2; the D gene is possibly TRBD1 (5 bases). Germline CDR1 and CDR2: MDHEN and SYDVKM. The germline V and J ends were trimmed by 4 bases and 2 bases, with 11 bases remaining between them. The CDR3 spans 14 residues. The CDR3 sequence: CASSYGGGNYGYTF. CDR3 bases: TGTGCCAGCAGTTATGGGGGAGGGAACTATGGCTACACCTTC.

This sequence joins TRBV5-5 and TRBJ1-1, with D uncertain. Germline CDR1 and CDR2: SGHKS and YYEKEE (reference sequence). V was cut by 1 base and J by 1 base, with 8 bases left in between. The CDR3 is made up of 14 amino acids. This CDR3 reads CASSLYGPNTEAFF. The CDR3 region has the DNA TGTGCCAGCAGCTTGTACGGACCGAACACTGAAGCTTTCTTT. The complete variable domain, with remaining parts taken from reference TRBV5-5 and TRBJ1-1, reads DAGVTQSPTHLIKTRGQQVTLRCSPISGHKSVSWYQQVLGQGPQFIFQYYEKEERGRGNFPDRFSARQFPNYSSELNVNALLLGDSALYLCASSLYGPNTEAFFGQGTRLTVV.

About this clone: Additional DNA sequences in this sample encode the identical CDR3. The chain employs TRBV6-6 and TRBJ1-1; D call uncertain. With 5 bases removed from V and 3 bases from J, the gap between germline ends came to 10 bases. In germline, CDR1 is MNHNY, CDR2 SVGAGI (reference sequence). CDR3 size: 13 residues. CDR3 region: CASSRGGDTEAFF. CDR3 sequence (DNA): TGTGCCAGCAGTCGAGGAGGAGACACTGAAGCTTTCTTT.

The gene calls are TRBV2 and TRBJ2-3; D not resolved. With 8 bases removed from V and 0 bases from J, the gap between germline ends came to 9 bases. The CDR3 covers 13 residues. CDR1 and CDR2 from the germline V gene are SNHLY and FYNNEI. CDR3 amino acids: CASGGSSTDTQYF. The CDR3 DNA is TGTGCCAGCGGTGGGTCTAGCACAGATACGCAGTATTTT.

The rearrangement links TRBV6-5 to TRBJ2-5; no firm D call. V was clipped by 0 bases and J by 5 bases, with 13 bases between them. The CDR3 runs to 15 residues. The germline V gene encodes CDR1 MNHEY and CDR2 SVGAGI. CDR3 DNA sequence: TGTGCCAGCAGTTACTCATTCACCCTTTGGGAGACCCAGTACTTC. This translates into CASSYSFTLWETQYF.

CDR3: CASTLLWGMNTEAFF. CDR3 DNA sequence: TGTGCCAGCACCCTATTGTGGGGTATGAACACTGAAGCTTTCTTT. V is TRBV14 and J is TRBJ1-1; D is unresolved. Germline V lookup: CDR1 SGHDN, CDR2 FVKESK. CDR3 length equals 15 residues. V lost 7 bases, J lost 0 bases, and 15 bases lay in between.

This clone has more than one count but fewer than ten. This rearrangement joins TRBV6-5 to TRBJ1-2, with unresolved D. Germline lookup yields CDR1 MNHEY and CDR2 SVGAGI. This CDR3 has 14 residues. The ends were cut back, 0 bases at V and 4 bases at J, with 9 bases in the middle. CDR3: CASSYSGLTYGYTF. In DNA form, the CDR3 reads TGTGCCAGCAGTTACTCTGGGTTAACCTATGGCTACACCTTC.

The rearrangement uses TRBV4-1 and TRBJ1-4; 10 bases map to TRBD1. Germline V lookup: CDR1 MGHRA, CDR2 YSYEKL. The CDR3 extends over 16 amino acids. The J segment lost 10 bases and the V segment lost 0 bases, leaving 8 bases of the junction unmatched. The CDR3 nucleotides read TGCGCCAGCAGCCAAGAGACAGGGGGCCCCCTGCGAAAACTGTTTTTT. This encodes CASSQETGGPLRKLFF.

The V call is TRBV9, the J call TRBJ1-2, with 10 positions matching TRBD1. V was pared by 4 bases and J by 1 base, with 10 bases of the junction left unmatched. This CDR3 contains 17 residues. CDR1 SGDLS and CDR2 YYNGEE come from the germline V gene. The CDR3 here is CASSSRGQGERNYGYTF. The CDR3 coding sequence is TGTGCCAGCAGCTCTCGAGGACAGGGGGAACGTAACTATGGCTACACCTTC.

V is TRBV2 and J is TRBJ1-6; D is unclear. CDR3 length equals 19 residues. The V gene's germline CDR1 is SNHLY and CDR2 FYNNEI. V shed 6 bases and J shed 0 bases, with 21 bases lying between them. CDR3: CASSDLFKGNGSYNSPLHF. CDR3 DNA: TGTGCCAGCAGCGACCTATTTAAAGGAAATGGCTCCTATAATTCACCCCTCCACTTT.

This clone was recorded only once. This sample also contains other DNA sequences that code for the same CDR3. This chain connects TRBV7-2 to TRBJ1-5, with 8 bases aligning to TRBD1. Germline V gene lookup returns CDR1 SGHTA and CDR2 FQGNSA. The CDR3 extends over 14 amino acids. Trimming cost V 5 bases and J 4 bases; bases outside gene matches: 4. For the CDR3, the DNA is TGTGCCAGCAGCCGCCGACAGGGGAATCAGCCCCAGCATTTT. Amino acid sequence: CASSRRQGNQPQHF.

The CDR3 DNA reads as TGTGCCAGCAGCTTCCAGGGGGCGGTCTACGAGCAGTACTTC. Translation: CASSFQGAVYEQYF. V usage is TRBV11-2 and J usage is TRBJ2-7; 8 bases are a match to TRBD1. This CDR3 region has 14 residues. CDR1 is SGHAT and CDR2 is FQNNGV in the germline V gene. With 3 bases clipped from V and 3 bases from J, the junction kept 4 bases outside the gene matches. Looking up the rest from reference TRBV11-2 and TRBJ2-7 gives the full variable domain: EAGVAQSPRYKIIEKRQSVAFWCNPISGHATLYWYQQILGQGPKLLIQFQNNGVVDDSQLPKDRFSAERLKGVDSTLKIQPAKLEDSAVYLCASSFQGAVYEQYFGPGTRLTVT.

The chain uses TRBV7-3 and TRBJ2-2, with 7 bases aligning to TRBD2. The CDR3 sequence is 15 residues long. Looked up from germline, CDR1 is SGHTA and CDR2 is FQGTGA. The V gene end was trimmed by 4 bases and the J gene end by 4 bases; junction bases not matched to a gene: 6. The CDR3 nucleotides are TGTGCCAGCAGCTCTCGGGGAGGGAGCACCGGGGAGCTGTTTTTT. Translated, it gives CASSSRGGSTGELFF.

This sequence joins TRBV5-4 and TRBJ1-3; 8 bases match TRBD1. Germline V gene lookup returns CDR1 SGHNT and CDR2 YYREEE (reference sequence). V lost 4 bases and J lost 2; bases outside the gene matches: 14. This CDR3 comprises 18 residues. The chain's CDR3 is CASSGGRDRLSAGNTIYF. Written as DNA, the CDR3 is TGTGCCAGCAGCGGGGGGCGGGACAGGCTTTCGGCTGGAAACACCATATATTTT.

The chain links TRBV5-4 to TRBJ2-4; D perhaps matches TRBD1 (5 bases). The CDR3 has 14 amino acids. Trimming pared 1 base from V and 8 bases from J, leaving 13 bases between. The V gene's germline CDR1 is SGHNT and CDR2 YYREEE (reference sequence). This CDR3 is CASSLTGTTHIQYF. DNA of the CDR3: TGTGCCAGCAGCTTGACAGGCACCACGCACATTCAGTACTTC.

J is TRBJ2-1 and V is TRBV7-2; 10 bases are shared with TRBD2. CDR1 is SGHTA and CDR2 is FQGNSA in the germline V gene. Trimming removed 7 bases from V and 5 bases from J; junction bases left unmatched: 11. The CDR3 has 16 amino acids. CDR3 DNA: TGTGCCAGCACCCGGGAAGCGGGAGGGCCCGACAATGAGCAGTTCTTC. This encodes CASTREAGGPDNEQFF.